The 31 T cell receptor beta chains in this list originate from one sample, sequenced in a study of OX40 agonist ivuxolimab in advanced cancers. Sequencing was performed with immunoSEQ multiplex PCR; in TCRdb, only in-frame clones are kept and a portion is missing. This table has 45,000 to 50,000 clones, 80% to 90% appearing once. The sample consisted of CD4+ or CD8+ T cells sorted from blood, taken in a trial of the OX40 agonist ivuxolimab. The receptor source for this set is an adult with an advanced solid tumor such as melanoma, head and neck, liver or kidney cancer.

J is TRBJ2-2 and V is TRBV10-3, with 10 bases aligning to TRBD1. Per the germline V gene, CDR1 is ENHRY and CDR2 is SYGVKD. V gave up 10 bases and J gave up 5 bases; unmatched junction bases: 10. The CDR3 sequence is 15 residues long. The CDR3 loop is CATAHGTGETGELFF. CDR3 DNA: TGTGCCACCGCCCACGGGACAGGGGAAACCGGGGAGCTGTTTTTT.

A single count supports this clone. The chain links TRBV5-1 to TRBJ1-2; D not resolved. The length of the CDR3 is 14 residues. V gave up 5 bases and J gave up 6 bases, with 17 bases separating them. Germline lookup yields CDR1 SGHRS and CDR2 YFSETQ. The CDR3 spells CASSSLGARDGYTF. The DNA of the CDR3 is TGCGCCAGCAGTTCCCTTGGAGCTCGGGATGGCTACACCTTC.

A single count supports this clone. V usage is TRBV4-1 and J usage is TRBJ2-5; 11 nucleotides agree with TRBD1. The J call is in doubt because the DNA end fits TRBJ2-7 better. The CDR3 is 16 amino acids. Germline assignment: CDR1 MGHRA and CDR2 YSYEKL. Here the CDR3 reads CASSQPGTGGVYEQYF. The CDR3 nucleotides are TGCGCCAGCAGCCAGCCAGGGACAGGGGGTGTCTACGAGCAGTACTTC.

The V and J genes are TRBV29-1 and TRBJ2-7, with D hard to call. V gave up 4 bases and J gave up 0 bases, with 10 bases separating them. The V gene's germline CDR1 is SQVTM and CDR2 ANQGSEA. The CDR3 consists of 13 residues. CDR3 in amino acids: CSVVSSDSYEQYF. The DNA of the CDR3 is TGCAGCGTTGTCAGCTCCGACTCCTACGAGCAGTACTTC.

This clone appeared once. CDR3 nucleotide sequence: TGCGCCAGCAGCCAGGGACAGGATCCCATTTGGACGCAGTATTTT. Translated: CASSQGQDPIWTQYF. The chain joins TRBV4-1 to TRBJ2-3; 8 bases are shared with TRBD1. The V gene's germline CDR1 is MGHRA and CDR2 YSYEKL. V shed 3 bases and J 9 bases; nucleotides not matched to a gene: 11. The CDR3 sequence is 15 residues long.

This chain links TRBV5-1 with TRBJ1-2, with a possible D match to TRBD1 (5 bases). The CDR3 runs to 16 residues. Trimming removed 4 bases at V and 2 bases at J, with 18 bases between. Germline CDR1 is SGHRS and CDR2 is YFSETQ. The CDR3 region has the DNA TGCGCCAGCAGCCTGGGACGAGACAGAGTCAACTATGGCTACACCTTC. It is translated as CASSLGRDRVNYGYTF.

The gene calls are TRBV5-6 and TRBJ2-7; 8 bases are a match to TRBD1. Germline V gene lookup returns CDR1 SGHDT and CDR2 YYEEEE. Germline trimming cut 4 bases from V and 5 bases from J; bases unmatched to any gene: 8. The CDR3 has 14 amino acids. CDR3: CASSGQGGADEQYF. In DNA, the CDR3 is TGTGCCAGCAGCGGACAGGGTGGTGCCGACGAGCAGTACTTC.

The chain links TRBV2 to TRBJ2-7; 9 bases align to TRBD1. This CDR3 region has 14 residues. Trimming took 7 bases from V and 0 from J; bases not matched to a gene: 4. Germline-derived CDR1 and CDR2 are SNHLY and FYNNEI. The CDR3 region has the DNA TGTGCCAGCAACCCACAGGGGGCCTCCTACGAGCAGTACTTC. This gives the protein CASNPQGASYEQYF.

V is TRBV19 and J is TRBJ1-1, with TRBD1 matching 7 bases. The germline CDR1 and CDR2 sequences are LNHDA and SQIVND (reference sequence). V was clipped by 4 bases and J by 1 base; unmatched bases: 3. The CDR3 length is 14 residues. CDR3 in amino acids: CASSTYRGNTEAFF. DNA of the CDR3: TGTGCCAGTAGTACCTACAGGGGGAACACTGAAGCTTTCTTT.

This chain uses TRBV6-4 with TRBJ2-7, with unresolved D. V gave up 5 bases and J gave up 3 bases, with 20 bases separating them. Germline V gene sequence: CDR1 MRHNA, CDR2 SNTAGT. This CDR3 has 16 amino acids. The CDR3 nucleotides read TGTGCCAGCAGTACCTTACAGTCCCCCCAAAGCTACGAGCAGTACTTC. It encodes CASSTLQSPQSYEQYF.

The CDR3, as DNA: TGTGCCAGCAGTACCACAGATACGCAGTATTTT. This translates into CASSTTDTQYF. The V call is TRBV28, the J call TRBJ2-3, with D unresolved. The CDR3 is 11 amino acids. Germline loops: CDR1 MDHEN, CDR2 SYDVKM. The V and J ends lost 5 bases and 2 bases respectively, with 2 bases between them.

V gene TRBV5-4 combines with J gene TRBJ1-4; TRBD1 agrees at 7 bases. Germline V gene lookup returns CDR1 SGHNT and CDR2 YYREEE (reference sequence). The J segment lost 5 bases and the V segment lost 0 bases, leaving 4 bases of the junction unmatched. The CDR3 is 15 amino acids. CDR3 in DNA: TGTGCCAGCAGCTTGGGGGGACAGCTAAATGAAAAACTGTTTTTT. This codes for CASSLGGQLNEKLFF.

The V and J genes are TRBV19 and TRBJ2-7; 9 bases are a match to TRBD1. The CDR3 consists of 16 residues. V trimming: 3 bases; J trimming: 3 bases; junction bases outside the gene matches: 9. The germline V gene has CDR1 LNHDA and CDR2 SQIVND (reference sequence). The CDR3 DNA reads TGTGCCAGTAGTATCGCCGGGACAGGGCAGGGCTACGAGCAGTACTTC. As protein: CASSIAGTGQGYEQYF.

V usage is TRBV4-2 and J usage is TRBJ2-7; 11 bases are a match to TRBD2. The CDR3 has 15 amino acids. Trimming cost V 8 bases and J 0 bases; bases outside gene matches: 6. CDR1 LGHNA and CDR2 YNFKEQ come from the germline V gene. The CDR3 nucleotides are TGTGCCAGCGGTAGCGGGAGGGCCGTCTCCTACGAGCAGTACTTC. This sequence encodes CASGSGRAVSYEQYF.

The rearrangement links TRBV28 to TRBJ2-7, with 7 bases fitting TRBD1. The CDR3 sequence is 15 residues long. V was pared by 10 bases and J by 4 bases, with 16 bases of the junction left unmatched. From germline, CDR1 is MDHEN and CDR2 SYDVKM. Written as DNA, the CDR3 is TGTGCCACGCGGACGGCAATGACAGGGAAATACGAGCAGTACTTC. This translates into CATRTAMTGKYEQYF.

The J gene is TRBJ1-6, the V gene TRBV11-2; no reliable D call. Trimming removed 5 bases from V and 4 bases from J, with 3 bases in between. The CDR3 spans 12 residues. Per germline, CDR1 SGHAT and CDR2 FQNNGV. The DNA of the CDR3 is TGTGCCAGCAGCGCTTATAATTCACCCCTCCACTTT. Protein product: CASSAYNSPLHF.

J is TRBJ1-2 and V is TRBV27; D perhaps matches TRBD1 (6 bases). V lost 5 bases to trimming and J lost 5 bases, with 9 bases between them. The CDR3 totals 12 residues. Germline lookup yields CDR1 MNHEY and CDR2 SMNVEV (reference sequence). CDR3 residues: CASSEDRYGYTF. CDR3 bases: TGTGCCAGCAGTGAGGACAGATATGGCTACACCTTC.

This clone was seen only once. This sequence joins TRBV10-3 and TRBJ1-2; D ambiguous. Between the trimmed V and J ends, which lost 5 bases and 0 bases, there was a span of 16 bases. The CDR3 runs 16 residues. Germline values: CDR1 ENHRY, CDR2 SYGVKD. The CDR3 here is CAISNPQVKANYGYTF. Written as DNA, the CDR3 is TGTGCCATCAGTAACCCTCAGGTTAAAGCTAACTATGGCTACACCTTC.

The genes are TRBV11-3 and TRBJ2-5; the D is unclear. The V end was cut by 5 bases, the J end by 5 bases, with 15 bases between. This CDR3 has 14 residues. Per germline, CDR1 SGHNT and CDR2 YENEEA. The CDR3 bases are TGTGCCAGCAGCCACCGTGGAGTTTGGGAGACCCAGTACTTC. Amino acids: CASSHRGVWETQYF.

This chain links TRBV13 with TRBJ2-3; D gene ambiguous. Per the germline V gene, CDR1 is PRHDT and CDR2 is FYEKMQ (reference sequence). With 0 bases removed from V and 4 bases from J, the gap between germline ends came to 8 bases. CDR3 length equals 14 residues. The CDR3 loop reads CASSLGSSADTQYF. The DNA for the CDR3 is TGTGCCAGCAGCTTAGGTAGTTCAGCAGATACGCAGTATTTT. The entire variable domain, with the rest obtained from reference TRBV13 and TRBJ2-3, is as follows: AAGVIQSPRHLIKEKRETATLKCYPIPRHDTVYWYQQGPGQDPQFLISFYEKMQSDKGSIPDRFSAQQFSDYHSELNMSSLELGDSALYFCASSLGSSADTQYFGPGTRLTVL.

The rearrangement uses TRBV10-3 and TRBJ2-6, with no clear D. Germline V lookup: CDR1 ENHRY, CDR2 SYGVKD. CDR3 length equals 17 residues. V lost 2 bases and J lost 6, with 17 bases in between. The CDR3, as DNA: TGTGCCATCAGTGAGCCATCCAGGCGGTATACGGCCAACGTCCTGACTTTC. Amino acids: CAISEPSRRYTANVLTF.

V is TRBV27 and J is TRBJ1-4, with TRBD1 matching 9 bases. This CDR3 has 15 amino acids. Per germline, CDR1 MNHEY and CDR2 SMNVEV (reference sequence). Germline trimming cut 6 bases from V and 3 bases from J; bases unmatched to any gene: 5. DNA of the CDR3: TGTGCCAGCAGGCCCTGGACAGGGGCTAATGAAAAACTGTTTTTT. Amino acid sequence: CASRPWTGANEKLFF.

This clone was counted once. The chain has TRBV6-6 and TRBJ2-7; 12 nucleotides match TRBD1. This CDR3 is built from 15 residues. The V gene end was trimmed by 7 bases and the J gene end by 0 bases; junction bases not matched to a gene: 4. The V gene's germline CDR1 is MNHNY and CDR2 SVGAGI (reference sequence). CDR3 sequence reads: CASNRDRGHSYEQYF. The CDR3 bases are TGTGCCAGCAACCGGGACAGGGGGCACTCCTACGAGCAGTACTTC.

The J gene is TRBJ2-1, the V gene TRBV6-1; D not certain. CDR3 length equals 13 residues. CDR1 MNHNS and CDR2 SASEGT come from the germline V gene. V was pared by 3 bases and J by 7 bases, with 10 bases between. The CDR3 loop reads CASSDTDVNEQFF. DNA for the CDR3: TGTGCCAGCAGTGATACTGACGTGAATGAGCAGTTCTTC.

The chain uses TRBV27 and TRBJ2-1, with TRBD2 as a possible D gene (6 bases). The CDR3 has 16 residues. Germline values: CDR1 MNHEY, CDR2 SMNVEV (reference sequence). V dropped 5 bases and J dropped 9 bases, with 23 bases sitting between them. The CDR3 nucleotides read TGTGCCAGCAGTCCCTACTTGGGCAGGGTGGAGGGTGAGCAGTTCTTC. This codes for CASSPYLGRVEGEQFF.

V gene TRBV19 combines with J gene TRBJ2-5, with a tentative D call TRBD1 (6 bases). V was clipped by 10 bases and J by 0 bases, with 24 bases between them. Germline V gene lookup returns CDR1 LNHDA and CDR2 SQIVND (reference sequence). CDR3 length equals 17 residues. CDR3 amino acids: CATSPEWSGVNQETQYF. In DNA form, the CDR3 reads TGTGCCACCTCTCCAGAGTGGTCAGGGGTCAACCAAGAGACCCAGTACTTC.

This clone was recorded once. The J gene is TRBJ2-5, the V gene TRBV14; 8 bases match TRBD1. Germline CDR1 is SGHDN and CDR2 is FVKESK. The CDR3 loop spans 16 amino acids. J lost 11 bases, V lost 2 bases, and 16 bases had no gene match. The CDR3 nucleotides read TGTGCCAGCAGCCAATTGGGACAGGTCTCCTCTCCAGAGCAGTACTTC. Its translation is CASSQLGQVSSPEQYF.

V gene TRBV7-3 combines with J gene TRBJ2-5; TRBD2 is a possible D gene (6 bases). The ends were cut back, 0 bases at V and 3 bases at J, with 11 bases in the middle. From germline, CDR1 is SGHTA and CDR2 FQGTGA. The CDR3 is 15 residues long. The CDR3, as DNA: TGTGCCAGCAGCTTAACCCGGACGGGAGAAGAGACCCAGTACTTC. Translation gives CASSLTRTGEETQYF.

V gene TRBV4-3 combines with J gene TRBJ2-1, with D possibly called TRBD1 or TRBD2 (5 bases each). The CDR3 totals 17 residues. Trimming cost V 1 base and J 4 bases, with 17 bases left between them. Germline lookup yields CDR1 LGHNA and CDR2 YSLEER. This CDR3 is CASSQVGQSGGYNEQFF. The CDR3 nucleotides read TGCGCCAGCAGCCAAGTCGGACAAAGCGGAGGTTACAATGAGCAGTTCTTC.

The rearrangement links TRBV19 to TRBJ1-1; TRBD1 matches 8 bases. Germline V gene data show CDR1 as LNHDA and CDR2 as SQIVND (reference sequence). The length of the CDR3 is 14 residues. V lost 6 bases to trimming and J lost 1 base; unmatched junction nucleotides: 4. CDR3 sequence: CASRLTGENTEAFF. The CDR3 region has the DNA TGTGCCAGTAGGCTGACAGGGGAGAACACTGAAGCTTTCTTT.

The J gene is TRBJ2-1, the V gene TRBV19; 7 positions agree with TRBD1. This CDR3 contains 15 residues. CDR1 is LNHDA and CDR2 is SQIVND in the germline V gene (reference sequence). V shed 5 bases, J shed 4 bases, and the junction held 8 bases outside the gene matches. The CDR3 nucleotides read TGTGCCAGTAGTTCGGACAGGTTGGATTACAATGAGCAGTTCTTC. Translating it yields CASSSDRLDYNEQFF.